This passage covers 13 T cell receptor beta chains from one sample sequenced in a study of T cell responses to AZD1222 COVID-19 vaccine. Sequencing used immunoSEQ multiplex PCR; TCRdb keeps in-frame clones, though not all of them. The repertoire includes about 150,000 clones, about 89% of them detected once, and roughly 4.7% sits in the top ten. The sequenced sample was peripheral blood, obtained on day 0 of AZD1222 vaccination. The receptors shown here come from an adult in good health.

This chain connects TRBV11-3 to TRBJ2-1, with 14 nucleotides matching TRBD2. The germline V gene has CDR1 SGHNT and CDR2 YENEEA. CDR3 length: 18 amino acids. V dropped 0 bases and J dropped 9; count of bases not matched to a gene: 10. CDR3 region: CASSLDVGLAGARSEQFF. The DNA for the CDR3 is TGTGCCAGCAGCTTAGATGTGGGACTAGCGGGAGCGCGAAGTGAGCAGTTCTTC.

V gene TRBV4-2 combines with J gene TRBJ1-6, with 8 bases that match TRBD1. Looked up from germline, CDR1 is LGHNA and CDR2 is YNFKEQ. Unmatched junction bases numbered 13, after V lost 4 bases and J lost 8 bases. This CDR3 is 17 amino acids long. CDR3 sequence: CASSPRRDRTGYSPLHF. CDR3 in DNA: TGTGCCAGCAGCCCAAGGCGGGACAGGACGGGGTATTCACCCCTCCACTTT.

V gene TRBV18 combines with J gene TRBJ1-2; D perhaps matches TRBD1 (5 bases). The V gene's germline CDR1 is KGHSH and CDR2 LQKENI. V lost 3 bases to trimming and J lost 4 bases, with 18 bases between them. CDR3 length: 16 residues. CDR3: CASSPSGGDRRYGYTF. In DNA, the CDR3 is TGTGCCAGCTCACCCTCGGGGGGGGATCGGCGCTATGGCTACACCTTC.

The rearrangement uses TRBV19 and TRBJ2-2; D assignment may be TRBD1 or TRBD2 (5 bases each). Per the germline V gene, CDR1 is LNHDA and CDR2 is SQIVND (reference sequence). The ends were cut back, 5 bases at V and 0 bases at J, with 19 bases in the middle. This CDR3 is 18 amino acids long. The CDR3 is CASSVGRPSLANTGELFF. The CDR3 nucleotides are TGTGCCAGTAGTGTGGGACGCCCCTCACTCGCGAACACCGGGGAGCTGTTTTTT.

This sequence joins TRBV28 and TRBJ2-1; TRBD2 matches 8 bases. Germline V gene data show CDR1 as MDHEN and CDR2 as SYDVKM. Trimming at V came to 3 bases and at J to 8 bases, leaving 9 bases not matched to a gene. The CDR3 spans 15 residues. The CDR3 sequence is CASSLPGTRRHEQFF. Here the CDR3 DNA reads TGTGCCAGCAGTTTGCCCGGGACTAGGAGGCATGAGCAGTTCTTC.

The chain combines TRBV7-2 with TRBJ1-5; D ambiguous. The ends were cut back, 1 base at V and 13 bases at J, with 17 bases in the middle. CDR3 length: 14 amino acids. Germline CDR1 is SGHTA and CDR2 is FQGNSA. CDR3 sequence (DNA): TGTGCCAGCAGCTTAGAGTTGTCGGTGGCACCGCAGCATTTT. Encoded protein: CASSLELSVAPQHF.

This rearrangement joins TRBV7-8 to TRBJ1-4; D may be TRBD1 (6 bases). The V and J ends lost 5 bases and 7 bases respectively, with 17 bases between them. This CDR3 region has 15 residues. Germline-derived CDR1 and CDR2 are SGHVS and FQNEAQ. The CDR3 spells CASSRTGKGSEKLFF. For the CDR3, the DNA is TGTGCCAGCAGCCGAACAGGGAAGGGGAGTGAAAAACTGTTTTTT. Using reference TRBV7-8 and TRBJ1-4 for the parts outside the CDR3, the full variable domain is GAGVSQSPRYKVAKRGQDVALRCDPISGHVSLFWYQQALGQGPEFLTYFQNEAQLDKSGLPSDRFFAERPEGSVSTLKIQRTQQEDSAVYLCASSRTGKGSEKLFFGSGTQLSVL.

V is TRBV7-8 and J is TRBJ1-6, with a weak D call TRBD1 (5 bases). Germline V gene sequence: CDR1 SGHVS, CDR2 FQNEAQ. V lost 5 bases and J lost 8, with 10 bases in between. The CDR3 extends over 13 amino acids. CDR3 coding DNA: TGTGCCAGCAGCCGCAGGGTTGATTCACCCCTCCACTTT. Amino acid sequence: CASSRRVDSPLHF.

This rearrangement joins TRBV6-2 or TRBV6-3 to TRBJ2-5, with 7 bases that match TRBD2. The CDR3 length is 15 residues. V lost 2 bases and J lost 6; bases outside the gene matches: 9. Germline lookup yields CDR1 MNHEY and CDR2 SVGEGT. CDR3 sequence (DNA): TGTGCCAGCAGTTACGGCGGACTAGTGGGCCAGACCCAGTACTTC. As protein: CASSYGGLVGQTQYF.

This clone came up a few times. The V and J genes are TRBV6-4 and TRBJ2-7; TRBD2 aligns across 8 bases. The CDR3 loop spans 15 amino acids. The germline gives CDR1 MRHNA, CDR2 SNTAGT. Germline trimming cut 0 bases from V and 0 bases from J; bases unmatched to any gene: 1. CDR3 sequence: CASSDSSGSSYEQYF. The CDR3, as DNA: TGTGCCAGCAGTGACTCGAGCGGGAGCTCCTACGAGCAGTACTTC.

This clone was counted a single time. J is TRBJ2-2 and V is TRBV19; TRBD1 is a possible D gene (5 bases). The ends were cut back, 6 bases at V and 1 base at J, with 9 bases in the middle. The CDR3 is made up of 14 amino acids. The germline V gene has CDR1 LNHDA and CDR2 SQIVND (reference sequence). CDR3 DNA sequence: TGTGCCAGTAGAAGGACACTGAACACCGGGGAGCTGTTTTTT. The encoded protein is CASRRTLNTGELFF. Complete variable domain (other parts from reference TRBV19 and TRBJ2-2): DGGITQSPKYLFRKEGQNVTLSCEQNLNHDAMYWYRQDPGQGLRLIYYSQIVNDFQKGDIAEGYSVSREKKESFPLTVTSAQKNPTAFYLCASRRTLNTGELFFGEGSRLTVL.

The CDR3 DNA reads as TGTGCCAGCAGCTTAGATCTGGGAACAAGCTACGAGCAGTACTTC. Translating gives CASSLDLGTSYEQYF. The V and J genes are TRBV11-2 and TRBJ2-7; D is unclear. CDR3 length equals 15 residues. Germline loops: CDR1 SGHAT, CDR2 FQNNGV. V was shortened by 0 bases and J by 3 bases, with 12 bases between the two germline ends.

In regard to this clone: The sample contains more than one DNA sequence encoding this CDR3. This sequence joins TRBV6-2 or TRBV6-3 and TRBJ2-7; 7 nucleotides agree with TRBD1. This CDR3 has 15 residues. Unmatched junction bases numbered 11, after V lost 4 bases and J lost 5 bases. Per germline, CDR1 MNHEY and CDR2 SVGEGT. CDR3: CASSSAPDRLDEQYF. The CDR3 DNA sequence: TGTGCCAGCAGTTCGGCTCCGGACAGGTTAGACGAGCAGTACTTC.